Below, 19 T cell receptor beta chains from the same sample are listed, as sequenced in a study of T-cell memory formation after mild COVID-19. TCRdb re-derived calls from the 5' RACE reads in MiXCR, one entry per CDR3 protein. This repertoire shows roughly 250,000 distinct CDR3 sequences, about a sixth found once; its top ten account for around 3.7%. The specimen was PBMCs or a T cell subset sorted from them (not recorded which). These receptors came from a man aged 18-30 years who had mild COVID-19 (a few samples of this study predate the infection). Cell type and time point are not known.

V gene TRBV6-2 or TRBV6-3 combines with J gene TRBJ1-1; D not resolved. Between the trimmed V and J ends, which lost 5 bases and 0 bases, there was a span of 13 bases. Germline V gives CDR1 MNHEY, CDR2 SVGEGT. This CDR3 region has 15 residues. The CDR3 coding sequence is TGTGCCAGCAGTAACAGTAGACGGATGAACACTGAAGCTTTCTTT. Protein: CASSNSRRMNTEAFF.

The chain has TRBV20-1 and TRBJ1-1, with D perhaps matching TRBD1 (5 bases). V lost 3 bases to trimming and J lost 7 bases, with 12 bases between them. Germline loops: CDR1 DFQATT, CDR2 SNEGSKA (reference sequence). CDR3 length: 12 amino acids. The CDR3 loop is CSARTQGGEAFF. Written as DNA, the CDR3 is TGCAGTGCTAGGACCCAGGGAGGTGAAGCTTTCTTT.

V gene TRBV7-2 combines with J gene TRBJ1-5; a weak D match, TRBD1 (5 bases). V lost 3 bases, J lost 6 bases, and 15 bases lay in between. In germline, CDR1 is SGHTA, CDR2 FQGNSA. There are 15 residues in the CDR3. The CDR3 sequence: CASSFGGTRGQPQHF. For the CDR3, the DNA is TGTGCCAGCAGCTTTGGGGGTACGAGGGGTCAGCCCCAGCATTTT.

The CDR3 is CASSLGMGAVQETQYF. As DNA, the CDR3 is TGTGCCAGCAGCCTGGGTATGGGGGCCGTTCAAGAGACCCAGTACTTC. The chain links TRBV11-2 to TRBJ2-5; D perhaps matches TRBD1 (6 bases). The V end was cut by 5 bases, the J end by 2 bases, with 18 bases between. The CDR3 totals 16 residues. Per germline, CDR1 SGHAT and CDR2 FQNNGV.

This chain's CDR3 is CASTRGLAGSPNEQFF. The CDR3 DNA sequence: TGTGCCAGCACTAGGGGACTAGCGGGGTCCCCCAATGAGCAGTTCTTC. This chain links TRBV3-1 with TRBJ2-1; TRBD2 matches 13 bases. Trimming removed 7 bases from V and 6 bases from J; junction bases left unmatched: 9. The CDR3 is 16 amino acids. Germline CDR1 is LGHDT and CDR2 is YNNKEL (reference sequence).

For the CDR3, the DNA is TGTGCCAGCAGCCCCGGGACAGGGCAGGCGTACGAGCAGTACTTC. Translated, it gives CASSPGTGQAYEQYF. The genes are TRBV7-2 and TRBJ2-7; 9 positions match TRBD1. The J segment lost 4 bases and the V segment lost 5 bases, leaving 9 bases of the junction unmatched. Germline-derived CDR1 and CDR2 are SGHTA and FQGNSA. The length of the CDR3 is 15 residues. The complete variable domain, with remaining parts taken from reference TRBV7-2 and TRBJ2-7, reads GAGVSQSPSNKVTEKGKDVELRCDPISGHTALYWYRQSLGQGLEFLIYFQGNSAPDKSGLPSDRFSAERTGGSVSTLTIQRTQQEDSAVYLCASSPGTGQAYEQYFGPGTRLTVT.

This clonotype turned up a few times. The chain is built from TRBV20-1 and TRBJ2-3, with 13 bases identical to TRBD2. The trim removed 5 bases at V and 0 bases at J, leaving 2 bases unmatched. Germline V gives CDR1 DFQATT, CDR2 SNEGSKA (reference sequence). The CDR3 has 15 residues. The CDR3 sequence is CSAPLAGGSTDTQYF. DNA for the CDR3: TGCAGTGCTCCACTAGCGGGGGGGAGCACAGATACGCAGTATTTT.

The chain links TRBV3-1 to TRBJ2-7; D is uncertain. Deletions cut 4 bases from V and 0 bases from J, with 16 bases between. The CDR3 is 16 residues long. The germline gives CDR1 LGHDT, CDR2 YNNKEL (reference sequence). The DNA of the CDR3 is TGTGCCAGCAGCCCCTATCGACAACTGAGCTCCTACGAGCAGTACGTC. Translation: CASSPYRQLSSYEQYV.

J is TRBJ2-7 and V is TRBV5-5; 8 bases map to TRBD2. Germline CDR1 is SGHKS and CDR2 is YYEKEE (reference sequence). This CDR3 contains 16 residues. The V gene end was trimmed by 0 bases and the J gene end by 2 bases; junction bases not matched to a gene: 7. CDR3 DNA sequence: TGTGCCAGCAGCTTGGCCGGGGGGGGCCTCACCTACGAGCAGTACTTC. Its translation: CASSLAGGGLTYEQYF.

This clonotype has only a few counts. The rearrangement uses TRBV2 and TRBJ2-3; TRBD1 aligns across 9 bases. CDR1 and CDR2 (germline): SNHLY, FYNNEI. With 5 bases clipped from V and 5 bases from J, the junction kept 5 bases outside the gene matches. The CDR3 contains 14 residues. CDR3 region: CASSPQGAEDTQYF. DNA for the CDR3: TGTGCCAGCAGTCCACAGGGGGCTGAAGATACGCAGTATTTT. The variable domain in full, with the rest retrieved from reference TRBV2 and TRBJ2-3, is EPEVTQTPSHQVTQMGQEVILRCVPISNHLYFYWYRQILGQKVEFLVSFYNNEISEKSEIFDDQFSVERPDGSNFTLKIRSTKLEDSAMYFCASSPQGAEDTQYFGPGTRLTVL.

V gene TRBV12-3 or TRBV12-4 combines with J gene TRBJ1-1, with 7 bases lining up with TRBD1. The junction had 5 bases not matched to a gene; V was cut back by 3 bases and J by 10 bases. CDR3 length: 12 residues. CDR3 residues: CASSFAGGLAFF. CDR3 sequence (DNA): TGTGCCAGCAGTTTCGCAGGGGGTCTAGCTTTCTTT.

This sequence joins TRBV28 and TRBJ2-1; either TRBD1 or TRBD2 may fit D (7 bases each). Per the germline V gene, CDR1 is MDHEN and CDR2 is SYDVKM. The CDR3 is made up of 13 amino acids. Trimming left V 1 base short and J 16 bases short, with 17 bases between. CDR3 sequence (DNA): TGTGCCAGCAGTTTATTGCAGGGGGGGGTTCATTTCTTC. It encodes CASSLLQGGVHFF.

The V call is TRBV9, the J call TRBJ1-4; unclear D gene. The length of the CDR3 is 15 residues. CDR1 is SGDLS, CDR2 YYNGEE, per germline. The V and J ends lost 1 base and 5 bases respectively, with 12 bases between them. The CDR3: CASSVLGNPNEKLFF. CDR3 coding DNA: TGTGCCAGCAGCGTATTGGGAAACCCGAATGAAAAACTGTTTTTT.

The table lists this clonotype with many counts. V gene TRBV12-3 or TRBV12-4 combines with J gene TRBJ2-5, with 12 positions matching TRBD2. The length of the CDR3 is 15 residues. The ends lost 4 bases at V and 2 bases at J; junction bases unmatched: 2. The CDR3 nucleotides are TGTGCCAGCAGTTCGACTAGCGGGGGACAAGAGACCCAGTACTTC. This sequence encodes CASSSTSGGQETQYF.

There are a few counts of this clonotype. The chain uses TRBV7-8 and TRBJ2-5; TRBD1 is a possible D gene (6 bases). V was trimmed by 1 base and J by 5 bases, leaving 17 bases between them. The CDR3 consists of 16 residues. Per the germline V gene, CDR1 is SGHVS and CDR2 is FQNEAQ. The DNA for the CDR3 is TGTGCCAGCAGCTTAGTGGGGGCTGGAACAGGGGAGACCCAGTACTTC. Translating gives CASSLVGAGTGETQYF.

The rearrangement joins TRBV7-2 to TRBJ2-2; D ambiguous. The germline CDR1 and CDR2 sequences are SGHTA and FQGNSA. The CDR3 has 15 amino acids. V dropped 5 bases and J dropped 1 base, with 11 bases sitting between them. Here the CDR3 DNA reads TGTGCCAGCAGCCCCCCTTGGGGGAACACCGGGGAGCTGTTTTTT. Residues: CASSPPWGNTGELFF. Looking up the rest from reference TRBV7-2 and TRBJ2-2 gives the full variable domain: GAGVSQSPSNKVTEKGKDVELRCDPISGHTALYWYRQSLGQGLEFLIYFQGNSAPDKSGLPSDRFSAERTGGSVSTLTIQRTQQEDSAVYLCASSPPWGNTGELFFGEGSRLTVL.

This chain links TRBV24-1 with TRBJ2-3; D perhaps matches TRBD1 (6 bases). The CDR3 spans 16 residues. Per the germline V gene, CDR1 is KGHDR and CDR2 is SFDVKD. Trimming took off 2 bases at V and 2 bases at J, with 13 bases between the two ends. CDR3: CATSDSDSTTTDTQYF. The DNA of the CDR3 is TGTGCCACCAGTGATTCGGACAGCACAACCACAGATACGCAGTATTTT.

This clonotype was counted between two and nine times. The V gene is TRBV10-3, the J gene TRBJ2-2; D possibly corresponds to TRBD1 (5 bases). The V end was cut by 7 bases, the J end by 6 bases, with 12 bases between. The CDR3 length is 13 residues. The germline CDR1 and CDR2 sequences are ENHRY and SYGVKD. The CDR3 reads CAIKGASSGELFF. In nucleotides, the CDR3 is TGTGCCATCAAAGGGGCGTCTTCCGGGGAGCTGTTTTTT.

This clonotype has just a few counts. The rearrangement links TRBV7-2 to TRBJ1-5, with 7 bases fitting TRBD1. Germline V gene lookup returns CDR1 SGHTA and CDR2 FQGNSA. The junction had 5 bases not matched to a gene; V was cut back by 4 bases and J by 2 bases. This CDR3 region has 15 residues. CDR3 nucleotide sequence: TGTGCCAGCAGCTACCGACAGGGCGGCAATCAGCCCCAGCATTTT. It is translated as CASSYRQGGNQPQHF.